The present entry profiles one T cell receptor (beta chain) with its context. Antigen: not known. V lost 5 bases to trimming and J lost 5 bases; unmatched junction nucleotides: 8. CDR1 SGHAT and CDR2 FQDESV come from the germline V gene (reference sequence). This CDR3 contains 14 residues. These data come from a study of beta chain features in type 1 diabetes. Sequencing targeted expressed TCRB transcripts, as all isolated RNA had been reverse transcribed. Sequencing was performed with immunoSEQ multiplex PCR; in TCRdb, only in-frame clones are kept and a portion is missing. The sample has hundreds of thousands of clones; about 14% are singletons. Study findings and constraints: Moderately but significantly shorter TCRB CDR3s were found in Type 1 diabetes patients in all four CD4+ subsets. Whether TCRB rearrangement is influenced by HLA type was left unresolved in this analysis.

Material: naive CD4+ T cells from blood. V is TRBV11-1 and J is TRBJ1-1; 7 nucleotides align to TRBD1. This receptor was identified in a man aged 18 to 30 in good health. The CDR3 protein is CASSHQTGRTEAFF. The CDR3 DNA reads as TGTGCCAGCAGCCATCAGACAGGGCGGACTGAAGCTTTCTTT.